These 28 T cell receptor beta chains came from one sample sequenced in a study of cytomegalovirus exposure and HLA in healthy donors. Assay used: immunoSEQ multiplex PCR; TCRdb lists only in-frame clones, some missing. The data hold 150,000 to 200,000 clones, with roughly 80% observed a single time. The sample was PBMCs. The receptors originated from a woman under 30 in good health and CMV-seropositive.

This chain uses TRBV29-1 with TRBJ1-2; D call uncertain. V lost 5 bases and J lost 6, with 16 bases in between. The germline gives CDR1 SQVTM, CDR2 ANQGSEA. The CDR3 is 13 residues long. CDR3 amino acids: CSVRSTGTDGYTF. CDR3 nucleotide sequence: TGCAGCGTTCGGTCGACGGGAACAGATGGCTACACCTTC.

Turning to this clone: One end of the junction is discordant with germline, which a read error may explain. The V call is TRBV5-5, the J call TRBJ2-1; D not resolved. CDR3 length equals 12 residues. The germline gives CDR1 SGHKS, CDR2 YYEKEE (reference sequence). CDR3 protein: CASRFFYDEQFF. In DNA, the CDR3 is TGTGCCAGCAGGTTCTTCTACGATGAGCAGTTCTTC.

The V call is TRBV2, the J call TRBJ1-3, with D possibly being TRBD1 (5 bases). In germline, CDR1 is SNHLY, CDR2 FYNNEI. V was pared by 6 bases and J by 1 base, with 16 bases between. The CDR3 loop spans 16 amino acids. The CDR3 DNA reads TGTGCCAGCAGCGCCTGGGCGGGGGTATCTGGAAACACCATATATTTT. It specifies CASSAWAGVSGNTIYF.

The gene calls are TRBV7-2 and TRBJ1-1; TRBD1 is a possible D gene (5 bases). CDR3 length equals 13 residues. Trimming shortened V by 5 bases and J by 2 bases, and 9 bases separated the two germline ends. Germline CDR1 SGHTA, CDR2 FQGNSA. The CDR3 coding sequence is TGTGCCAGCAGCCGCCAGGGAAACACTGAAGCTTTCTTT. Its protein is CASSRQGNTEAFF.

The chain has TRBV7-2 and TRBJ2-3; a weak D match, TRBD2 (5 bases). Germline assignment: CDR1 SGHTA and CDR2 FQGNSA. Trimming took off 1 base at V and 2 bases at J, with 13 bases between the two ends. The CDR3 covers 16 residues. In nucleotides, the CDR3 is TGTGCCAGCAGCTTAGTAAAGGACTGGGACACAGATACGCAGTATTTT. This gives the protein CASSLVKDWDTDTQYF.

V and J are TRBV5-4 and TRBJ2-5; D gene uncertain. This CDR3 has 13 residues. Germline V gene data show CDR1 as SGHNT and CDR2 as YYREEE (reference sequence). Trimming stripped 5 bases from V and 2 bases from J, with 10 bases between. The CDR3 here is CASSTTKQETQYF. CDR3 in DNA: TGTGCCAGCAGTACAACAAAACAAGAGACCCAGTACTTC.

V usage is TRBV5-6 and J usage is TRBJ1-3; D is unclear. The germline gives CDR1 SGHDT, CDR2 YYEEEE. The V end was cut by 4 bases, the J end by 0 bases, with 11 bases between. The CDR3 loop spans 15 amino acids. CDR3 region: CASSADYFSGNTIYF. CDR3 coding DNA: TGTGCCAGCAGCGCGGATTATTTCTCTGGAAACACCATATATTTT.

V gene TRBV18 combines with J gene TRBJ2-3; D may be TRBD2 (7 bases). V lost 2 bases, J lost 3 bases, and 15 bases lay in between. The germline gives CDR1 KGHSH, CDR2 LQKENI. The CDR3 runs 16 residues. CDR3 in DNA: TGTGCCAGCTCACCATACGTGGCGGGGGCGACAGATACGCAGTATTTT. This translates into CASSPYVAGATDTQYF. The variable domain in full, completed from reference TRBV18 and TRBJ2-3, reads NAGVMQNPRHLVRRRGQEARLRCSPMKGHSHVYWYRQLPEEGLKFMVYLQKENIIDESGMPKERFSAEFPKEGPSILRIQQVVRGDSAAYFCASSPYVAGATDTQYFGPGTRLTVL.

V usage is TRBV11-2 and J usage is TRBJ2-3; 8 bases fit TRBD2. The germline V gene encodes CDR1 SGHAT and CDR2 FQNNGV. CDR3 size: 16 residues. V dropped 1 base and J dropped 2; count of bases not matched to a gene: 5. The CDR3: CASSLGHGGATDTQYF. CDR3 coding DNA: TGTGCCAGCAGCTTAGGTCACGGGGGGGCCACAGATACGCAGTATTTT.

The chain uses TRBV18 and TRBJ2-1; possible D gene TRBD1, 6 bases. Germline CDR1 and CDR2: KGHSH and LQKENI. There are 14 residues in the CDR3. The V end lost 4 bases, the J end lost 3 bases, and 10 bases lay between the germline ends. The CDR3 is CASSQDRSYNEQFF. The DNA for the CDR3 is TGTGCCAGCTCACAGGACAGAAGCTACAATGAGCAGTTCTTC.

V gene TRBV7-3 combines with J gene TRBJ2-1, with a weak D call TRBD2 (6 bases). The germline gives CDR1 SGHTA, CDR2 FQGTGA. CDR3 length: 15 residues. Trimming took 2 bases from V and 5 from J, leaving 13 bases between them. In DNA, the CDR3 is TGTGCCAGCAGCTTAGCGGGGAACCAACACAATGAGCAGTTCTTC. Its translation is CASSLAGNQHNEQFF.

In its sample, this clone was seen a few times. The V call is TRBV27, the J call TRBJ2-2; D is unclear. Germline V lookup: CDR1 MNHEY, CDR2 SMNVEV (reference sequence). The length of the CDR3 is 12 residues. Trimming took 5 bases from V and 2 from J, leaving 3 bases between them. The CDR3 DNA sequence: TGTGCCAGCAGTCATAACACCGGGGAGCTGTTTTTT. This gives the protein CASSHNTGELFF.

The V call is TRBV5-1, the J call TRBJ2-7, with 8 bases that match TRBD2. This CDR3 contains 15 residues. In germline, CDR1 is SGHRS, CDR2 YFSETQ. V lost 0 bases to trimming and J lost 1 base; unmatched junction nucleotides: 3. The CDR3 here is CASSLVAGQSYEQYF. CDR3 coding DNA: TGCGCCAGCAGCTTGGTAGCGGGGCAATCCTACGAGCAGTACTTC.

Here the CDR3 reads CASSSSGTTFYGYTF. DNA for the CDR3: TGTGCCAGCAGTAGCTCCGGGACTACCTTCTATGGCTACACCTTC. V gene TRBV28 combines with J gene TRBJ1-2; TRBD1 is a possible D gene (5 bases). The germline V gene encodes CDR1 MDHEN and CDR2 SYDVKM. CDR3 size: 15 residues. The V end was cut by 5 bases, the J end by 4 bases, with 17 bases between.

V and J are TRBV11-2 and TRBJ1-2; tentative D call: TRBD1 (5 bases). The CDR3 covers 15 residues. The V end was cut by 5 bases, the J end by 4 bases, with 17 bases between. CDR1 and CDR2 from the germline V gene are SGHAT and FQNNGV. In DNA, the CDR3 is TGTGCCAGCAGCCCTAACCAAGGGGTTTCCTATGGCTACACCTTC. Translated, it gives CASSPNQGVSYGYTF.

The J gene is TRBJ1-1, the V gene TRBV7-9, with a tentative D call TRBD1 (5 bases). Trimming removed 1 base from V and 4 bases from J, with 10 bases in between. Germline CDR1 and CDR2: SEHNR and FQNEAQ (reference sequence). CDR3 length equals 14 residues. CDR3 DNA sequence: TGTGCCAGCAGCTTAGAGCACAGGTCCACTGAAGCTTTCTTT. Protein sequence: CASSLEHRSTEAFF.

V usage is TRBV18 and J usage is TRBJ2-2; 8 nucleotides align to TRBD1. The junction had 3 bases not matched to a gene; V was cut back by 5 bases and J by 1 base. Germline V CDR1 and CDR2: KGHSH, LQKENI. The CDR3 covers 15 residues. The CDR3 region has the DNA TGTGCCAGCTCATCCGGGACAGGGAACACCGGGGAGCTGTTTTTT. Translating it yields CASSSGTGNTGELFF.

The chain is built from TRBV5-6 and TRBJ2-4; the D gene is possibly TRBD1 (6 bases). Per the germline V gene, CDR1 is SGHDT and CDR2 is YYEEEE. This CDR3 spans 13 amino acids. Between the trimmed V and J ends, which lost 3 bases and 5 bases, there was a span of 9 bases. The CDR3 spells CASSWTVENIQYF. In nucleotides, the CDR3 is TGTGCCAGCAGCTGGACAGTAGAAAACATTCAGTACTTC.

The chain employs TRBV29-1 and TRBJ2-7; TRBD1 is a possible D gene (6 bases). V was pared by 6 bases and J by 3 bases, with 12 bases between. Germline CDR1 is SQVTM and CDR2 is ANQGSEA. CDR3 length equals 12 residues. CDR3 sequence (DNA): TGCAGCGTCGAGTTACAGGGCTACGAGCAGTACTTC. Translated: CSVELQGYEQYF.

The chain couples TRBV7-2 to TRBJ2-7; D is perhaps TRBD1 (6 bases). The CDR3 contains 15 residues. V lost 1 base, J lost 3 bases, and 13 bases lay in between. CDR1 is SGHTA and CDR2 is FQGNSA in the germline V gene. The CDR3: CASSLGGRGVYEQYF. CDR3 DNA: TGTGCCAGCAGCTTAGGGGGGCGAGGGGTCTACGAGCAGTACTTC.

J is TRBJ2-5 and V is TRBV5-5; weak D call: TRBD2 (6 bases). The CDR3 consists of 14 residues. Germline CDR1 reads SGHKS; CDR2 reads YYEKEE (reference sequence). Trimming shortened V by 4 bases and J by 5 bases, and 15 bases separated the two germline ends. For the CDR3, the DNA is TGTGCCAGCAGCCCACGGAGGGGTGAGGAGACCCAGTACTTC. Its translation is CASSPRRGEETQYF.

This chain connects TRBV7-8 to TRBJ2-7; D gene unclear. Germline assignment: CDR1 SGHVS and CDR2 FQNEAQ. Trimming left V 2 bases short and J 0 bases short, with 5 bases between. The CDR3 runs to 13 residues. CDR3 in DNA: TGTGCCAGCAGCTTACTCCGCTCCTACGAGCAGTACTTC. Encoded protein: CASSLLRSYEQYF.

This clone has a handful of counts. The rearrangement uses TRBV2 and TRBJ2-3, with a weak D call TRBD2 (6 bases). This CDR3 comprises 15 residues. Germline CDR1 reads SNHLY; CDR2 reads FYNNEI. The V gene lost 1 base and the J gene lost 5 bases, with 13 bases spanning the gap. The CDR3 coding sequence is TGTGCCAGCAGTGAAGTTGGGACTCCCATAGATACGCAGTATTTT. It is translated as CASSEVGTPIDTQYF.

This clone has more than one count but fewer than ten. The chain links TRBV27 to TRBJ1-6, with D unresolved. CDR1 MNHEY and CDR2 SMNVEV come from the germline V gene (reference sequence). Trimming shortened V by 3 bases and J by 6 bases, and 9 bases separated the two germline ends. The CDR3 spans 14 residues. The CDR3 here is CASSFQAPNSPLHF. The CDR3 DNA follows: TGTGCCAGCAGTTTTCAGGCGCCTAATTCACCCCTCCACTTT.

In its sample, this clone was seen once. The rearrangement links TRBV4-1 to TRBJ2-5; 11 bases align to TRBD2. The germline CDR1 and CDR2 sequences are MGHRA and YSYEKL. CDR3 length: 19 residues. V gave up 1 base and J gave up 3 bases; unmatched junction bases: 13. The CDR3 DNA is TGCGCCAGCAGCCAAGTATTCAGGGAGGTAGCGGGGGGGAAAGAGACCCAGTACTTC. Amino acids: CASSQVFREVAGGKETQYF.

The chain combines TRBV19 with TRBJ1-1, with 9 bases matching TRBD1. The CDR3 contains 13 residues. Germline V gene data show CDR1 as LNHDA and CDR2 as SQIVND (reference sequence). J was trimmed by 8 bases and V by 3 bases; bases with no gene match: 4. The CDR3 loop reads CASSMGTGREAFF. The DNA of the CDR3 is TGTGCCAGTAGTATGGGGACAGGGAGGGAAGCTTTCTTT.

The CDR3 DNA is TGTGCCAGCAGCCTATCCGGGGTAGCGGGGAGCTCCTACGAGCAGTACTTC. It is translated as CASSLSGVAGSSYEQYF. The rearrangement joins TRBV2 to TRBJ2-7; TRBD2 matches at 8 bases. V trimming: 6 bases; J trimming: 0 bases; junction bases outside the gene matches: 13. The CDR3 loop spans 17 amino acids. Germline CDR1 reads SNHLY; CDR2 reads FYNNEI.

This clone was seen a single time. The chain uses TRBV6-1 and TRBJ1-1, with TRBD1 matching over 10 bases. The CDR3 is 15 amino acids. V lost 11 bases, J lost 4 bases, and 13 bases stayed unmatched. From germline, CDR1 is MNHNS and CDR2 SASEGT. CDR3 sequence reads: CAHWGTGAEGTEAFF. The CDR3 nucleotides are TGTGCCCACTGGGGGACAGGGGCCGAGGGCACTGAAGCTTTCTTT.